These T cell receptor beta chains were read from a single sample in a study of CD8+ T cells in alopecia areata. Some clones are missing from TCRdb's copy, which holds only in-frame ones; the method was immunoSEQ multiplex PCR. Here the sample spans tens of thousands of clones, nearly 55% being singletons. Sample: CD4+ Tregs sorted from blood. The receptors were gathered from a human donor with alopecia areata. CDR3s include the opening cysteine and the closing phenylalanine or tryptophan. A D gene is named only where the DNA matches it firmly. Rows give clone size only sometimes, using once, few, many, or a class for an expanded clone.

v_gene	d_gene	abundance	j_gene	CDR3nt	CDR3aa
TRBV7-2	-	few	TRBJ2-5	TGTGCCAGCAGCTTCCAAGGGGGTGGAGAGACCCAGTACTTC	CASSFQGGGETQYF
TRBV19	-	few	TRBJ2-1	TGTGCCAGTCCATGGCCCAGGGTTGATGAGCAGTTCTTC	CASPWPRVDEQFF
TRBV5-6	TRBD1	-	TRBJ1-1	TGTGCCAGCAGTTATTACAGGGGCAGGGAAGCTTTCTTT	CASSYYRGREAFF
TRBV10-3	-	-	TRBJ1-1	TGTGCCATCAGCGGACAGCTGAACACTGAAGCTTTCTTT	CAISGQLNTEAFF
TRBV5-6	TRBD1	few	TRBJ1-1	TGTGCCAGCAGCCTTCTGACAGGGGGCAAGGGTGGCGAAGCTTTCTTT	CASSLLTGGKGGEAFF
TRBV5-1	-	-	TRBJ2-7	TGCGCCAGCAGCGCCACAGGAGGGGGCTACGAGCAGTACTTC	CASSATGGGYEQYF
TRBV7-8	-	-	TRBJ2-7	TGTGCCAGCAGCTTCTGGTACGAGCAGTACTTC	CASSFWYEQYF
TRBV29-1	TRBD1	-	TRBJ2-7	TGCAGCGTTAAGTCGTTTAGAGGGGGCGATCGTAATTACGAGCAGTACTTC	CSVKSFRGGDRNYEQYF
TRBV28	TRBD2	once	TRBJ2-1	TGTGCCAGCAGCCGGGGACTAGCGGAGGGTTGGAATGAGCAGTTCTTC	CASSRGLAEGWNEQFF
TRBV20-1	-	-	TRBJ1-2	TGCAGTGCTATTCGGAACTATGGCTACACCTTC	CSAIRNYGYTF
TRBV5-1	TRBD2	-	TRBJ2-3	TGCGCCAGCAGCTCGGGACTAGCGGTGAGCACAGATACGCAGTATTTT	CASSSGLAVSTDTQYF
TRBV12-5	-	-	TRBJ2-1	TGTGCTAGTGGGGACATCGTATCCTCCGGGCAGCAGTTCTTC	CASGDIVSSGQQFF
TRBV7-3	TRBD2	-	TRBJ2-1	TGTGCCAGCAGCTTAGGGACGGGAGGGTACGCAGAGCAGTTCTTC	CASSLGTGGYAEQFF
TRBV5-1	-	-	TRBJ1-1	TGCGCCAGCAGTTTCGACGGGTTAAAGAAATCTGAAGCTTTCTTT	CASSFDGLKKSEAFF
TRBV5-6	-	once	TRBJ2-7	TGTGCCAGCAGCTTATACGGGGCGTCGGAGCAGTACTTC	CASSLYGASEQYF
TRBV20-1	-	-	TRBJ1-2	TGCAGTGCCCCGCTTAGCTATGGCTACACCTTC	CSAPLSYGYTF
TRBV5-1	-	-	TRBJ1-2	TGCGCCAGCAGCCCGCAGGAATCTTATGGCTACACCTTC	CASSPQESYGYTF
TRBV5-1	TRBD1	few	TRBJ1-1	TGCGCCAGCAGCTTGGGACAGGGGTTGAACACTGAAGCTTTCTTT	CASSLGQGLNTEAFF
TRBV7-2	-	-	TRBJ2-5	TGTGCCAGCAGCTTAGTGGGGACCCAGTACTTC	CASSLVGTQYF
TRBV18	-	-	TRBJ2-7	TGTGCCAGCTCACGGGAAAACGAGCAGTACTTC	CASSRENEQYF
TRBV5-1	TRBD1	-	TRBJ2-5	TGCGCCAGCAGCTTGGTCAGGGGGCGAGAGACCCAGTACTTC	CASSLVRGRETQYF
TRBV29-1	TRBD1	once	TRBJ1-1	TGCAGCGTTCTGAGACAGGGGGGGACTGAAGCTTTCTTT	CSVLRQGGTEAFF
TRBV30	TRBD1	-	TRBJ2-5	TGTGCCTGGAACCGGCAGGGGGCTAGCGAGACCCAGTACTTC	CAWNRQGASETQYF
TRBV5-1	-	-	TRBJ1-2	TGCGCCAGCAGCCCCACACCTCCAGGATCCTCTAACTATGGCTACACCTTC	CASSPTPPGSSNYGYTF
TRBV7-8	TRBD1	-	TRBJ2-1	TGTGCCAGCAGCCGGGACAGGGGATACAATGAGCAGTTCTTC	CASSRDRGYNEQFF
TRBV27	TRBD1	-	TRBJ1-2	TGTGCCAGCAGTTCCCTAACAGGGGGATATGGCTACACCTTC	CASSSLTGGYGYTF
TRBV28	-	once	TRBJ1-5	TGTGCCAGCGCTGGGGGGAATCGCAATCAGCCCCAGCATTTT	CASAGGNRNQPQHF
TRBV5-1	-	-	TRBJ2-1	TGCGCCAGCAGCCCGGTTATTAACGTATACAATGAGCAGTTCTTC	CASSPVINVYNEQFF
TRBV7-2	-	-	TRBJ2-1	TGTGCCAGCAGCCGCCAGGCGGATGAGCAGTTCTTC	CASSRQADEQFF
TRBV4-3	-	-	TRBJ2-5	TGCGCCAGCAGCCAAGGTAACAGCCGCCATGAGACCCAGTACTTC	CASSQGNSRHETQYF
TRBV6-6	-	-	TRBJ1-1	TGTGCCAGCAGTTCCGCCGGGGAGGTCACTGAAGCTTTCTTT	CASSSAGEVTEAFF
TRBV5-1	-	-	TRBJ2-3	TGCGCCAGCAGCTTGGACAGGGCCACAGATACGCAGTATTTT	CASSLDRATDTQYF
TRBV4-1	-	few	TRBJ2-3	TGCGCCAGCAGCCAAGGGAGGGAGAGGGGAGATACGCAGTATTTT	CASSQGRERGDTQYF
TRBV28	TRBD2	-	TRBJ2-1	TGTGCCAGCAGCCCTTTCAGCGGGAGGGCCGGAGAGAACAACTCCTACAATGAGCAGTTCTTC	CASSPFSGRAGENNSYNEQFF
TRBV7-2	TRBD2	once	TRBJ2-7	TGTGCCAGCAGCTTAGCGTCGGGGCTAGCGGGAGGGTACTACGAGCAGTACTTC	CASSLASGLAGGYYEQYF
TRBV2	TRBD1	-	TRBJ2-7	TGTGCCAGCAGTGAATGGACAGGCACCTACGAGCAGTACTTC	CASSEWTGTYEQYF
TRBV28	-	few	TRBJ1-5	TGTGCCAGCAGTTTCTTGTTCCGCCGGAGCAATCAGCCCCAGCATTTT	CASSFLFRRSNQPQHF
TRBV5-1	TRBD2	-	TRBJ2-1	TGCGCCAGCAGCGAGGCTAGCGGGGGGGTTTTTGGCAATGAGCAGTTCTTC	CASSEASGGVFGNEQFF
TRBV2	TRBD1	-	TRBJ1-5	TGTGCCAGCAGTGAAGGGACAGGGCGTAATCAGCCCCAGCATTTT	CASSEGTGRNQPQHF
TRBV4-2	TRBD2	few	TRBJ2-7	TGTGCCAGCAGCCAAGATCTTATTAGCGGGTCCTACGAGCAGTACTTC	CASSQDLISGSYEQYF
TRBV6-6	TRBD2	-	TRBJ2-5	TGTGCCAGCAGTGCCGCTGGCGGGGGGGAGGAGACCCAGTACTTC	CASSAAGGGEETQYF
TRBV5-1	-	-	TRBJ2-1	TGCGCCAGCAGCACCCGACAGACCAATGAGCAGTTCTTC	CASSTRQTNEQFF
TRBV7-8	-	-	TRBJ1-1	TGTGCCAGCAGCCCAGTGGGGCAGGCGAACACTGAAGCTTTCTTT	CASSPVGQANTEAFF
TRBV7-2	TRBD1	few	TRBJ2-3	TGTGCCAGCAGCTTAGCCCAGGGGGCAGATACGCAGTATTTT	CASSLAQGADTQYF
TRBV7-2	TRBD1	few	TRBJ1-1	TGTGCCAGCAGCTTATCAGGGGGCGGTGCTGAAGCTTTCTTT	CASSLSGGGAEAFF